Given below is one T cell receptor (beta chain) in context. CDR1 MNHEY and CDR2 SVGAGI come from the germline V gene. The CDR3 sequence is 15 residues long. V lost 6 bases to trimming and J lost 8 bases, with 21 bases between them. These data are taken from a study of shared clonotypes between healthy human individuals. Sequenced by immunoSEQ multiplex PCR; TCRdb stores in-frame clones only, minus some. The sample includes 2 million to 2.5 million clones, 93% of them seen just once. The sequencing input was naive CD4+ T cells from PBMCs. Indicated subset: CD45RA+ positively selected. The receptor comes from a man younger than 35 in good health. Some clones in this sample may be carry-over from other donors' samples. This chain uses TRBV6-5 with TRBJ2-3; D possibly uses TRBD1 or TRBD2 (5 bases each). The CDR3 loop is CASSTPSRGRGTQYF. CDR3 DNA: TGTGCCAGCAGCACGCCCTCGAGGGGAAGGGGTACGCAGTATTTT.